These T cell receptor beta chains were read from a single sample in a study of T cells expressing NK-cell markers. TCRdb reanalyzed the 5' RACE reads and collapses them to one entry per CDR3 protein, without DNA. In all, the sample yields 2,500 to 4,000 distinct CDR3 sequences. The sample taken for sequencing was blood T cells: a sorted CD56 or NKG2C T cell subset, CD4+ or CD8+ T cells, or bulk PBMC T cells (not recorded which). The receptors originated from a woman under 30 in good health. CDR3s include the opening cysteine and the closing phenylalanine or tryptophan. Clone size appears in some rows only: once, few, many, or a class for an expanded clone.

J: TRBJ1-1
V: TRBV20-1
size: medium-sized
CDR3: CSAGRLNTEAFF

J: TRBJ1-1
V: TRBV20-1
size: .
CDR3: CSAPREGGKDTEAFF

J: TRBJ2-3
V: TRBV6-1
size: .
CDR3: CASSDGGPTDTQYF

J: TRBJ1-5
V: TRBV6-1
size: .
CDR3: CASSEWRGGNQPQHF

J: TRBJ2-1
V: TRBV27
size: .
CDR3: CASSHLRGGGGVEQFF

J: TRBJ2-7
V: TRBV12-3/TRBV12-4
size: .
CDR3: CASRKGPPENEQYF

J: TRBJ2-3
V: TRBV5-4
size: .
CDR3: CASSFASSPDTQYF

J: TRBJ2-7
V: TRBV25-1
size: .
CDR3: CATTWTSGESYEQYF

J: TRBJ2-4
V: TRBV7-2
size: .
CDR3: CASSFFMGQGNIQYF

J: TRBJ2-1
V: TRBV20-1
size: medium-sized
CDR3: CSAGRDRDYGEQFF

J: TRBJ2-7
V: TRBV9
size: .
CDR3: CASSVVPSGLLYEQYF

J: TRBJ2-3
V: TRBV6-5
size: .
CDR3: CASSYLTSGGPDTQYF

J: TRBJ2-3
V: TRBV7-2
size: .
CDR3: CASSTRYSSTDTQYF

J: TRBJ1-6
V: TRBV6-1
size: .
CDR3: CASTRGEGSPLHF

J: TRBJ2-1
V: TRBV6-1
size: .
CDR3: CASRTLARAYNEQFF

J: TRBJ2-5
V: TRBV24-1
size: medium-sized
CDR3: CATSLLTVYQETQYF

J: TRBJ2-1
V: TRBV6-1
size: .
CDR3: CASGKGSGGSHEQFF

J: TRBJ2-7
V: TRBV6-5
size: .
CDR3: CASSSPTGTGYQQYF

J: TRBJ1-4
V: TRBV7-2
size: .
CDR3: CASSLGGGAGEKLFF

J: TRBJ1-1
V: TRBV25-1
size: .
CDR3: CASEETTEAFF

J: TRBJ1-5
V: TRBV7-8
size: .
CDR3: CASSHGTGNSNQPQHF

J: TRBJ2-5
V: TRBV5-1
size: .
CDR3: CASSPDRRETQYF

J: TRBJ2-1
V: TRBV6-2/TRBV6-3
size: .
CDR3: CASSLTGGSYNEQFF

J: TRBJ2-3
V: TRBV6-4
size: medium-sized
CDR3: CASSGGATDTQYF

J: TRBJ1-2
V: TRBV6-5
size: .
CDR3: CASSYIALNYGYTF

J: TRBJ1-4
V: TRBV3-1
size: .
CDR3: CASSYFRAMGNEKLFF

J: TRBJ2-1
V: TRBV25-1
size: .
CDR3: CASSESAPGSSYNEQFF

J: TRBJ1-1
V: TRBV27
size: .
CDR3: CASSFRRDRTEAFF

J: TRBJ2-6
V: TRBV4-3
size: medium-sized
CDR3: CASSQDLSSGANVLTF

J: TRBJ1-1
V: TRBV7-8
size: .
CDR3: CASSLVVGGYTEAFF

J: TRBJ2-1
V: TRBV15
size: medium-sized
CDR3: CATSRGTGAYNEQFF

J: TRBJ2-5
V: TRBV15
size: .
CDR3: CATSRDYAGGQETQYF

J: TRBJ2-1
V: TRBV27
size: .
CDR3: CASSLYFESNEQFF

J: TRBJ1-5
V: TRBV6-1
size: .
CDR3: CASSTWEDQPQHF

J: TRBJ2-1
V: TRBV4-2
size: medium-sized
CDR3: CASSQADRDHEQFF

J: TRBJ2-1
V: TRBV20-1
size: medium-sized
CDR3: CSARDLRETYNEQFF

J: TRBJ2-5
V: TRBV20-1
size: .
CDR3: CSARDGSGGIETQYF

J: TRBJ2-7
V: TRBV20-1
size: medium-sized
CDR3: CSAGRGLYEQYF